This TCR beta chain was found in a study of T cell changes during pregnancy in multiple sclerosis. Germline V gene sequence: CDR1 SEHNR, CDR2 FQNEAQ (reference sequence). The CDR3 contains 14 residues. Deletions cut 1 base from V and 8 bases from J, with 12 bases between. Profiled with immunoSEQ multiplex PCR; TCRdb holds only in-frame clones, not every one. The sample shows approximately 80,000 clones, over 80% of them seen only once. This clone showed up just a few times. The V call is TRBV7-9, the J call TRBJ2-1, with D possibly being TRBD2 (6 bases). The starting material was PBMCs, obtained in the first trimester of pregnancy. This receptor was identified in a female donor in good health, serving as a control in a pregnancy study. Some clones in this sample may be carry-over from other donors' samples. The CDR3 DNA reads as TGTGCCAGCAGCTTAGAAGTGACTAGGGATGAGCAGTTCTTC. Translation gives CASSLEVTRDEQFF.